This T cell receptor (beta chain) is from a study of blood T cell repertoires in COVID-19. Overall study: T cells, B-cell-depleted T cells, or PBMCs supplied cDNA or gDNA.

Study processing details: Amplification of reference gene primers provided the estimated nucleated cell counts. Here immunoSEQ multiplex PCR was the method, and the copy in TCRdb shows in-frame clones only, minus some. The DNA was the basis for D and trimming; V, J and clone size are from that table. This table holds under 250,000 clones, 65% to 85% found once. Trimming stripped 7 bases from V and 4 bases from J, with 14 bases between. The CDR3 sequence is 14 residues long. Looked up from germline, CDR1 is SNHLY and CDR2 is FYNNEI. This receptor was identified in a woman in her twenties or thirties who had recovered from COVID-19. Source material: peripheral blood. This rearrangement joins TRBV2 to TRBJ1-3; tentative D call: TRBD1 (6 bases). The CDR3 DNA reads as TGTGCCAGCACCAGGACAGACCTAGGAAACACCATATATTTT. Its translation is CASTRTDLGNTIYF.